Each of the 3 T cell receptor beta chains below was sequenced from the same sample in a study of STAT5B mutations in CD4+ large granular lymphocyte leukemia. Measured with immunoSEQ multiplex PCR; TCRdb has only the in-frame clones, and not every one. The sample records around 30,000 clones, 74% being singletons. The material sequenced was CD4+ T cells from blood buffy coats. The receptors shown here come from a human donor in good health.

The rearrangement joins TRBV11-3 to TRBJ1-6; no definite D call. The CDR3 runs 14 residues. The ends were cut back, 6 bases at V and 10 bases at J, with 16 bases in the middle. Germline V gene data show CDR1 as SGHNT and CDR2 as YENEEA. The CDR3: CASRTRQGPSPLHF. The CDR3 DNA reads TGTGCCAGCAGGACTCGTCAAGGGCCATCACCCCTCCACTTT.

This clone was counted a few times. The chain recombines TRBV6-1 with TRBJ1-5; D unresolved. Trimming pared 7 bases from V and 7 bases from J, leaving 11 bases between. The germline gives CDR1 MNHNS, CDR2 SASEGT. The CDR3 spans 12 residues. CDR3: CASKFESQPQHF. CDR3 coding DNA: TGTGCCAGCAAATTTGAGAGCCAGCCCCAGCATTTT.

This chain joins TRBV9 and TRBJ1-3; 8 bases agree with TRBD1. The CDR3 runs 14 residues. Germline V gene data show CDR1 as SGDLS and CDR2 as YYNGEE. After removal of 4 bases from V and 3 bases from J, the junction contained 3 bases not matched to a gene. The DNA of the CDR3 is TGTGCCAGCAGCCATGACAGGGGTGGAAACACCATATATTTT. Translation: CASSHDRGGNTIYF.